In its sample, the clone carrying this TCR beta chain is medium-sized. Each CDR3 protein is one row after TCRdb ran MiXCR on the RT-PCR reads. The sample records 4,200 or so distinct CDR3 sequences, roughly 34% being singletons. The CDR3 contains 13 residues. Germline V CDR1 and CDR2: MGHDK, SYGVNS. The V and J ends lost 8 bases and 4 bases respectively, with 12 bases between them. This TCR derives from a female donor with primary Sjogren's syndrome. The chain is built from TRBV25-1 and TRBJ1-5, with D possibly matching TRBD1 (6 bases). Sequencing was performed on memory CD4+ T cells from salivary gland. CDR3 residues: CASGDRFNQPQHF. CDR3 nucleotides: TGTGCCAGCGGCGACAGGTTTAATCAGCCCCAGCATTTT.